One and the same sample provided the 11 T cell receptor beta chains below, sequenced in a study of T cells in Graves' hyperthyroidism and ophthalmopathy. There were TCR beta CDR3 regions amplified from RNA transcripts. Carried out on the TCR CDR3, a first-round RT-PCR used the HTBI primer set. TCRdb re-called the multiplex PCR reads through MiXCR, storing one row per CDR3 protein. The table lists roughly 740,000 distinct CDR3 sequences, around 15% of them singletons. Source material: blood. Receptors originate from a man aged 18 to 29 with Graves' hyperthyroidism.

A few counts support this clonotype. The chain is built from TRBV5-1 and TRBJ1-1; 9 nucleotides match TRBD1. V trimming: 5 bases; J trimming: 0 bases; junction bases outside the gene matches: 11. CDR1 SGHRS and CDR2 YFSETQ come from the germline V gene. This CDR3 comprises 17 residues. CDR3: CASSSDRGAIMNTEAFF. The CDR3 DNA reads as TGCGCCAGCAGTTCCGACAGGGGGGCGATTATGAACACTGAAGCTTTCTTT. Drawing the rest from reference TRBV5-1 and TRBJ1-1, the complete variable domain is KAGVTQTPRYLIKTRGQQVTLSCSPISGHRSVSWYQQTPGQGLQFLFEYFSETQRNKGNFPGRFSGRQFSNSRSEMNVSTLELGDSALYLCASSSDRGAIMNTEAFFGQGTRLTVV.

This clonotype occurred many times. V gene TRBV3-1 combines with J gene TRBJ2-1; D not certain. From germline, CDR1 is LGHDT and CDR2 YNNKEL (reference sequence). The CDR3 has 13 amino acids. V shed 1 base and J shed 6 bases, with 7 bases lying between them. CDR3 bases: TGTGCCAGCAGCCAAGTACTCATCAATGAGCAGTTCTTC. It translates to CASSQVLINEQFF.

This chain uses TRBV12-5 with TRBJ2-5, with TRBD2 as a possible D gene (5 bases). Per germline, CDR1 LGHNT and CDR2 FRNRAP. The ends were cut back, 9 bases at V and 2 bases at J, with 16 bases in the middle. The length of the CDR3 is 14 residues. The CDR3 sequence is CASTPGSPQETQYF. CDR3 DNA sequence: TGTGCTAGCACTCCGGGGAGTCCGCAAGAGACCCAGTACTTC. Full variable domain (rest looked up from reference TRBV12-5 and TRBJ2-5): DARVTQTPRHKVTEMGQEVTMRCQPILGHNTVFWYRQTMMQGLELLAYFRNRAPLDDSGMPKDRFSAEMPDATLATLKIQPSEPRDSAVYFCASTPGSPQETQYFGPGTRLLVL.

Ten or more counts support this clonotype. This sequence joins TRBV12-3 or TRBV12-4 and TRBJ2-7; tentatively, D is TRBD1 or TRBD2 (7 bases each). Trimming removed 3 bases at V and 3 bases at J, with 12 bases between. This CDR3 is 14 amino acids long. CDR3 nucleotide sequence: TGTGCCAGCAGTTTGGCAGGGGGGGTCTACGAGCAGTACTTC. Translating it yields CASSLAGGVYEQYF.

This clonotype was seen many times. The chain carries TRBV2 and TRBJ2-1; TRBD1 agrees at 10 bases. The CDR3 totals 15 residues. The junction had 8 bases not matched to a gene; V was cut back by 6 bases and J by 6 bases. Germline CDR1 is SNHLY and CDR2 is FYNNEI. CDR3 region: CASSVDRGQVNEQFF. The CDR3 DNA is TGTGCCAGCAGCGTAGACAGGGGGCAAGTCAATGAGCAGTTCTTC.

In this sample, this clonotype turned up many times. The rearrangement links TRBV20-1 to TRBJ2-2; the D gene is possibly TRBD2 (5 bases). CDR1 and CDR2 from the germline V gene are DFQATT and SNEGSKA (reference sequence). Trimming pared 6 bases from V and 4 bases from J, leaving 18 bases between. The CDR3 contains 15 residues. CDR3 nucleotides: TGCAGTGCACCTTCGAGGGAGCCTCCCACCGGGGAGCTGTTTTTT. Translation: CSAPSREPPTGELFF.

This clonotype was observed many times. V and J are TRBV7-9 and TRBJ1-1; D unclear. V was cut by 6 bases and J by 1 base, with 6 bases left in between. The CDR3 has 12 amino acids. Germline V lookup: CDR1 SEHNR, CDR2 FQNEAQ (reference sequence). The CDR3 DNA follows: TGTGCCAGCAGTTCCAGGAACACTGAAGCTTTCTTT. Its translation is CASSSRNTEAFF.

This clonotype has a count of ten or more. CDR3 sequence: CASSLPVEGGESTDTQYF. As DNA, the CDR3 is TGTGCCAGCAGTCTTCCCGTTGAGGGAGGTGAAAGCACAGATACGCAGTATTTT. J is TRBJ2-3 and V is TRBV28, with D tentatively TRBD2 (6 bases). The V gene lost 5 bases and the J gene lost 0 bases, with 21 bases spanning the gap. CDR3 size: 18 residues. Germline values: CDR1 MDHEN, CDR2 SYDVKM.

This chain links TRBV10-2 with TRBJ2-1, with TRBD2 matching 9 bases. This CDR3 has 14 amino acids. Germline V gene sequence: CDR1 WSHSY, CDR2 SAAADI. With 6 bases clipped from V and 9 bases from J, the junction kept 9 bases outside the gene matches. The CDR3 is CASRTTSGASEQFF. The CDR3 nucleotides read TGCGCCAGCAGAACGACTAGCGGCGCCAGTGAGCAGTTCTTC.

Ten or more counts support this clonotype. The chain uses TRBV2 and TRBJ2-7; D remains unclear. Trimming removed 3 bases at V and 2 bases at J, with 11 bases between. CDR1 and CDR2 from the germline V gene are SNHLY and FYNNEI. The CDR3 is 14 residues long. The CDR3 DNA is TGTGCCAGCAGTGACAGGCAGGACCCCTACGAGCAGTACTTC. Its protein product is CASSDRQDPYEQYF.

This clonotype was counted a few times. The genes are TRBV29-1 and TRBJ2-7; possibly TRBD2 for D (6 bases). Germline V lookup: CDR1 SQVTM, CDR2 ANQGSEA. The CDR3 runs to 15 residues. Trimming left V 0 bases short and J 2 bases short, with 14 bases between. This chain's CDR3 is CSVEDRGIGAYEQYF. The DNA of the CDR3 is TGCAGCGTTGAAGATCGGGGGATCGGCGCCTACGAGCAGTACTTC.